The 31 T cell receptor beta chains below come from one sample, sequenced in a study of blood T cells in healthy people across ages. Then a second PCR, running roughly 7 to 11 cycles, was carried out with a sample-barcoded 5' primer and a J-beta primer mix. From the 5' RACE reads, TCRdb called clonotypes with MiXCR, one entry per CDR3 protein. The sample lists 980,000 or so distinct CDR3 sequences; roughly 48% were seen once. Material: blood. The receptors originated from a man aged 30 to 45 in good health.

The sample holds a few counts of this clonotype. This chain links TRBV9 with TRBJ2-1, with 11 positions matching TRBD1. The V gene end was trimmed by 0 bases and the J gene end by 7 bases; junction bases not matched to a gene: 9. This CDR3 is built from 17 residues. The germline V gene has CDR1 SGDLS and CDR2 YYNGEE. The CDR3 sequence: CASSVVPRTGGLNEQFF. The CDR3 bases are TGTGCCAGCAGCGTAGTCCCGAGGACAGGGGGCTTGAATGAGCAGTTCTTC.

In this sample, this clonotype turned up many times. The CDR3 region is CASSIASGGGTDTQYF. In DNA, the CDR3 is TGTGCCAGCAGCATCGCTAGCGGGGGAGGCACAGATACGCAGTATTTT. J is TRBJ2-3 and V is TRBV7-2; 10 bases align to TRBD2. Germline CDR1 and CDR2: SGHTA and FQGNSA. Trimming removed 5 bases from V and 1 base from J; junction bases left unmatched: 6. The CDR3 totals 16 residues.

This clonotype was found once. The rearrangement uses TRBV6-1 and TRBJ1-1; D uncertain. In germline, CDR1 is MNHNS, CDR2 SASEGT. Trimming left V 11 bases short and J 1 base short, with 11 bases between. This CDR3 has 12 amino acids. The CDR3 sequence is CASWTGNTEAFF. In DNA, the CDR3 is TGTGCCTCCTGGACGGGGAACACTGAAGCTTTCTTT.

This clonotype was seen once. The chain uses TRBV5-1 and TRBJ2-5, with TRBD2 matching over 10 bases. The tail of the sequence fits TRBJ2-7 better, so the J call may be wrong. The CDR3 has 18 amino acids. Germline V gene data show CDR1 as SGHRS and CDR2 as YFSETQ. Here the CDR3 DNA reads TGCGCCAGCAGCCCAACAACCCGGATAGCGGGGGGTCCCTACGAGCAGTACTTC. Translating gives CASSPTTRIAGGPYEQYF.

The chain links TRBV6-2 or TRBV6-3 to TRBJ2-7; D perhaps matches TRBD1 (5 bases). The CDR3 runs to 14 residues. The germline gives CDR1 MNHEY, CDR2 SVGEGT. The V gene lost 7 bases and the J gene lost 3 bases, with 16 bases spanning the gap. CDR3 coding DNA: TGTGCCAGCAACCGAGACATCAGGGACTACGAGCAGTACTTC. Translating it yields CASNRDIRDYEQYF.

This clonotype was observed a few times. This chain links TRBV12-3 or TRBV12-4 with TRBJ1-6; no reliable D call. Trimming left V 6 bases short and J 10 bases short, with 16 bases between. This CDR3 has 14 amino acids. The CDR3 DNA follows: TGTGCCAGCAGGGAACAGCTAGGTGGGTCACCCCTCCACTTT. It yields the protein CASREQLGGSPLHF.

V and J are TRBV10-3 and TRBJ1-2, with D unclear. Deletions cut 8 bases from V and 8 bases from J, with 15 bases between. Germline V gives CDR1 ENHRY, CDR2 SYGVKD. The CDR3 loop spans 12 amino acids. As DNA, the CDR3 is TGTGCCATCGGCTTTCGAGAAGTGGGCTACACCTTC. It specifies CAIGFREVGYTF.

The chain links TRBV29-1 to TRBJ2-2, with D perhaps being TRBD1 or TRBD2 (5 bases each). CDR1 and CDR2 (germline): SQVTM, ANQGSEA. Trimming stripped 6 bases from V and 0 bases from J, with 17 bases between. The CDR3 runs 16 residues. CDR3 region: CSVKGTGTANTGELFF. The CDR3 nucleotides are TGCAGCGTAAAGGGCACCGGGACGGCGAACACCGGGGAGCTGTTTTTT.

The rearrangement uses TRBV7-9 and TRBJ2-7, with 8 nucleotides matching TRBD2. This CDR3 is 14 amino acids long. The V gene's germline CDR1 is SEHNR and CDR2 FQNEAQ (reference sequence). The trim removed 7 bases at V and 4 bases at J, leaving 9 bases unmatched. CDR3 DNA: TGTGCCAGCACCTTGCGGGGGGCCCCATACGAGCAGTACTTC. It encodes CASTLRGAPYEQYF.

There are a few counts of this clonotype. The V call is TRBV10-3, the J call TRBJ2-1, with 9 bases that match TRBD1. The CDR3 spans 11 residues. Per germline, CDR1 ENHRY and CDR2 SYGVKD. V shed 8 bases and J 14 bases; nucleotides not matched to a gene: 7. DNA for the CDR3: TGTGCCATCGGGGCGGGGACAGGGAAGTTCTTC. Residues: CAIGAGTGKFF.

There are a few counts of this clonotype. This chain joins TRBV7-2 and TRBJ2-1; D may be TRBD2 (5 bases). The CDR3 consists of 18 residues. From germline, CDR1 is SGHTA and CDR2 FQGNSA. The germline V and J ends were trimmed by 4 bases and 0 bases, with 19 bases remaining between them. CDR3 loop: CASSSPGISSLSYNEQFF. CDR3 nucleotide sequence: TGTGCCAGCAGCTCCCCGGGGATTAGCAGTCTCTCCTACAATGAGCAGTTCTTC.

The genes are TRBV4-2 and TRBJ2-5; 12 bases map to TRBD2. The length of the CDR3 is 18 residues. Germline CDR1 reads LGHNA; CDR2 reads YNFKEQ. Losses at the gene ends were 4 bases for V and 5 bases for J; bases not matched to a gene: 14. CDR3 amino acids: CASSLRLAGDAGQETQYF. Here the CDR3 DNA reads TGTGCCAGCAGCCTTAGACTAGCGGGGGATGCTGGACAGGAGACCCAGTACTTC.

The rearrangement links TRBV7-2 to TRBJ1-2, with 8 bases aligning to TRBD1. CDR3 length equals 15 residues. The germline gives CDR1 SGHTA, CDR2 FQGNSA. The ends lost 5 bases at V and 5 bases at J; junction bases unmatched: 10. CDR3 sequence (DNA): TGTGCCAGCAGCAACCGTCAGGGGGCAGAATATGGCTACACCTTC. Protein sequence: CASSNRQGAEYGYTF.

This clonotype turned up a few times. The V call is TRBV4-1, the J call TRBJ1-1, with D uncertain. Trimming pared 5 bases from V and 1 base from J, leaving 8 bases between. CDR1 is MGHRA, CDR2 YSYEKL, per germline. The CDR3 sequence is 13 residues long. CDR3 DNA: TGCGCCAGCAGCTTCCCCACGAACACTGAAGCTTTCTTT. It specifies CASSFPTNTEAFF.

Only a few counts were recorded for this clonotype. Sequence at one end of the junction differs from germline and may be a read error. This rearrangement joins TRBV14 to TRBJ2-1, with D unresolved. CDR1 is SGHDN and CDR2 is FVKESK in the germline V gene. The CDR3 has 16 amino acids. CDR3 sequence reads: CASSQEIRDPERERFF. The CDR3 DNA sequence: TGTGCCAGCAGCCAAGAGATAAGAGACCCCGAAAGAGAGCGGTTCTTC.

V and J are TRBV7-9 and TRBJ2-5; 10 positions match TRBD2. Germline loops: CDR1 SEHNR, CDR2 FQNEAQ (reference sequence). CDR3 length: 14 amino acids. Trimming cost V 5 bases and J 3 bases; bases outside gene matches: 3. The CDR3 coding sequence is TGTGCCAGCAGCGCAGGACTAGCGGAAGAGACCCAGTACTTC. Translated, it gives CASSAGLAEETQYF.

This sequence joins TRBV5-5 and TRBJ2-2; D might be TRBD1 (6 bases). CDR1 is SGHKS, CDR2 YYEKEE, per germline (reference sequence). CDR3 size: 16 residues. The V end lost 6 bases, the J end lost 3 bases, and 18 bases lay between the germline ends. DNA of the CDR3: TGTGCCAGCACCTCCGGGACACCGCTTTACACCGGGGAGCTGTTTTTT. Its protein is CASTSGTPLYTGELFF.

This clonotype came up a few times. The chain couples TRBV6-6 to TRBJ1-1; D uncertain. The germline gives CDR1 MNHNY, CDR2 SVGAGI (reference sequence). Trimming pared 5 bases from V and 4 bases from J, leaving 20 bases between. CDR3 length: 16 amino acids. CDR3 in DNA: TGTGCCAGCAGTCCTACGGGTCTCTCCTCCGCCACTGAAGCTTTCTTT. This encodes CASSPTGLSSATEAFF.

Written as DNA, the CDR3 is TGTGCCAGCAGTCCCCAGGGGGCGCGGGAGACCCAGTACTTC. This encodes CASSPQGARETQYF. This chain joins TRBV28 and TRBJ2-5; 8 nucleotides match TRBD1. With 5 bases clipped from V and 5 bases from J, the junction kept 7 bases outside the gene matches. CDR3 length: 14 residues. Germline V CDR1 and CDR2: MDHEN, SYDVKM.

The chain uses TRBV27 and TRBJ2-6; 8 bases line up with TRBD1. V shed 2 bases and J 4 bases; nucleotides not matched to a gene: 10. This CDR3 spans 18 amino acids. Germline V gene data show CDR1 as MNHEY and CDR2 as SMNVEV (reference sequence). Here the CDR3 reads CASSLAGQGTAGANVLTF. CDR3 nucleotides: TGTGCCAGCAGTTTAGCCGGACAGGGTACCGCGGGGGCCAACGTCCTGACTTTC.

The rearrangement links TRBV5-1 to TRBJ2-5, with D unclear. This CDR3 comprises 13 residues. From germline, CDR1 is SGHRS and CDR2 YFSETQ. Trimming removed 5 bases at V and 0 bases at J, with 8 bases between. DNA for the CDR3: TGCGCCAGCAGACGGGCCAACCAAGAGACCCAGTACTTC. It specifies CASRRANQETQYF.

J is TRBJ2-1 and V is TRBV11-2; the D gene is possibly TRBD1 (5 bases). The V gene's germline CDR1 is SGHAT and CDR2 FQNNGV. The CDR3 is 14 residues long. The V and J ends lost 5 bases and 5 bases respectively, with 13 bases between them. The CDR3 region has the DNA TGTGCCAGCAGCGGGGCCGGCATCGACAATGAGCAGTTCTTC. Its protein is CASSGAGIDNEQFF.

CDR3 residues: CAWSVRGTGNTEAFF. The CDR3 DNA is TGTGCCTGGAGTGTACGGGGGACAGGGAACACTGAAGCTTTCTTT. The genes are TRBV30 and TRBJ1-1, with 8 bases that match TRBD1. The CDR3 has 15 amino acids. Germline V gives CDR1 GTSNPN, CDR2 SVGIG (reference sequence). The V segment lost 0 bases and the J segment 1 base; nucleotides outside the gene matches: 4. The whole variable domain, filled in from reference TRBV30 and TRBJ1-1, reads SQTIHQWPATLVQPVGSPLSLECTVEGTSNPNLYWYRQAAGRGLQLLFYSVGIGQISSEVPQNLSASRPQDRQFILSSKKLLLSDSGFYLCAWSVRGTGNTEAFFGQGTRLTVV.

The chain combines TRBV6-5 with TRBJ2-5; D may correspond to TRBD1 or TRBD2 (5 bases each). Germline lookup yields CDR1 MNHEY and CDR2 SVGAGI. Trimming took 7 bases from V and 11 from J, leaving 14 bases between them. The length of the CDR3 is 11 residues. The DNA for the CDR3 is TGTGCCAGCACTAGGGGAGAGGAGCAGTACTTC. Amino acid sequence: CASTRGEEQYF.

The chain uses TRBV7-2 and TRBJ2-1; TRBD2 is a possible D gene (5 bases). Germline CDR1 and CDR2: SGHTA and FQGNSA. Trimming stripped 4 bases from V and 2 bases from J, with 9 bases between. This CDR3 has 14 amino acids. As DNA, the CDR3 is TGTGCCAGCAGCTCTCGGGGAACCTACAATGAGCAGTTCTTC. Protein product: CASSSRGTYNEQFF. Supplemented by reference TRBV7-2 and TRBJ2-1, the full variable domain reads GAGVSQSPSNKVTEKGKDVELRCDPISGHTALYWYRQSLGQGLEFLIYFQGNSAPDKSGLPSDRFSAERTGGSVSTLTIQRTQQEDSAVYLCASSSRGTYNEQFFGPGTRLTVL.

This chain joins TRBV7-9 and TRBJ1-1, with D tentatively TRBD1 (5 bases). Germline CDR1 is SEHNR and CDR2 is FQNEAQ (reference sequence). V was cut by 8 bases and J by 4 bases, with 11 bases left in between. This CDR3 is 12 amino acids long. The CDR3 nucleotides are TGTGCCAGCCAGGGAGGAGGCACTGAAGCTTTCTTT. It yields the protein CASQGGGTEAFF.

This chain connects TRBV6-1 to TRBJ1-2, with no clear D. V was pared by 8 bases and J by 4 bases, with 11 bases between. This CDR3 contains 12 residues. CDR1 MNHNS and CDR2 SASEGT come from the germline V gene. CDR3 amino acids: CASRDISYGYTF. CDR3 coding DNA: TGTGCCAGCCGAGACATCTCCTATGGCTACACCTTC.

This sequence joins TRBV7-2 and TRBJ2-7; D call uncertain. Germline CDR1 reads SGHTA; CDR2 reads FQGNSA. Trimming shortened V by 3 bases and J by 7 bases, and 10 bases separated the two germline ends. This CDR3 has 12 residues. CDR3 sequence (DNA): TGTGCCAGCAGCTTCGGAAGTCGAGAGCAGTACTTC. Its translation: CASSFGSREQYF.

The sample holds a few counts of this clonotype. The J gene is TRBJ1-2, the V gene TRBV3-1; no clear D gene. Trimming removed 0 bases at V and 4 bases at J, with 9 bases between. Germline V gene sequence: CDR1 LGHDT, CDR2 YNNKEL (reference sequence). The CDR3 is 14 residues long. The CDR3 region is CASSQEAGGYGYTF. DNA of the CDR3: TGTGCCAGCAGCCAAGAGGCTGGCGGCTATGGCTACACCTTC.

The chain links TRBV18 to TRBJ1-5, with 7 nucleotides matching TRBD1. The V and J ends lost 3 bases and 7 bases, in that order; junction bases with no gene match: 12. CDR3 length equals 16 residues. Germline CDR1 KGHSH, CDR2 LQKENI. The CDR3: CASSPPGTALYQPQHF. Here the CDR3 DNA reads TGTGCCAGCTCACCGCCGGGGACAGCCCTTTACCAGCCCCAGCATTTT.

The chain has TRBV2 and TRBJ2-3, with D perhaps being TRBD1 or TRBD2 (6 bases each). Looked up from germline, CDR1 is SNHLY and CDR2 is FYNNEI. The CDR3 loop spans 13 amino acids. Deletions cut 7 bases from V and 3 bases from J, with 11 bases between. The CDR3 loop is CASKGGGTDTQYF. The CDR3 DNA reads TGTGCCAGCAAGGGGGGCGGGACAGATACGCAGTATTTT.